This TCR beta chain was sequenced during a study of CD8 T cells in ankylosing spondylitis. Findings of the study overall: Apparently characteristic of ankylosing spondylitis blood was a TCR beta motif (roughly 8 highly homologous variants).

MiXCR, run by TCRdb on the 5' RACE reads, gives a single entry per CDR3 protein. The table shows a few hundred thousand distinct CDR3 sequences, with roughly 11% occurring only once. This clonotype was seen many times. Its antigen is unidentified. This sequence originates from a female donor with ankylosing spondylitis or in good health (not recorded which). The sequenced sample consisted of blood, either unsorted or a sorted T cell fraction (not recorded which).

CDR3 amino acids: CASSLKQQLAKNIQYF. The CDR3 nucleotides read TGTGCCAGCAGCTTAAAACAGCAGCTAGCCAAAAACATTCAGTACTTC. V usage is TRBV5-6 and J usage is TRBJ2-4; D uncertain. The CDR3 covers 16 residues. Between the trimmed V and J ends, which lost 2 bases and 0 bases, there was a span of 12 bases. Germline CDR1 reads SGHDT; CDR2 reads YYEEEE.